One and the same sample provided the 24 T cell receptor beta chains below, sequenced in a study of T cell responses to AZD1222 COVID-19 vaccine. Profiling relied on immunoSEQ multiplex PCR, and the TCRdb table lists in-frame clones only, not all of them. This repertoire shows about 140,000 clones, roughly 91% found once; its top ten account for about 3.4%. The material sequenced was peripheral blood, taken 28 days after the second AZD1222 dose. The receptor set was obtained from an adult who received the AZD1222 COVID-19 vaccine.

The chain employs TRBV11-1 and TRBJ2-5, with 7 bases aligning to TRBD2. The V and J ends lost 8 bases and 2 bases, in that order; junction bases with no gene match: 8. Germline V gene lookup returns CDR1 SGHAT and CDR2 FQDESV (reference sequence). The CDR3 loop spans 14 amino acids. CDR3 in amino acids: CASGSGTTQETQYF. The CDR3 region has the DNA TGTGCCAGCGGGTCGGGGACTACTCAAGAGACCCAGTACTTC.

The genes are TRBV7-9 and TRBJ2-2, with D unresolved. With 5 bases removed from V and 5 bases from J, the gap between germline ends came to 3 bases. CDR1 and CDR2 from the germline V gene are SEHNR and FQNEAQ (reference sequence). This CDR3 contains 11 residues. The CDR3 DNA sequence: TGTGCCAGCAGCACTACCGGGGAGCTGTTTTTT. Its translation is CASSTTGELFF.

This chain uses TRBV19 with TRBJ2-3; D might be TRBD1 (5 bases). Germline CDR1 and CDR2: LNHDA and SQIVND (reference sequence). V lost 7 bases and J lost 5, with 7 bases in between. This CDR3 has 11 amino acids. The CDR3 nucleotides are TGTGCCAGTACCGACAGAGATACGCAGTATTTT. Translating it yields CASTDRDTQYF.

A single count supports this clone. The chain has TRBV7-8 and TRBJ1-5, with D tentatively TRBD1 (6 bases). Trimming took off 5 bases at V and 9 bases at J, with 17 bases between the two ends. Germline lookup yields CDR1 SGHVS and CDR2 FQNEAQ. The length of the CDR3 is 14 residues. CDR3 region: CASSHRESAPPQHF. The CDR3 region has the DNA TGTGCCAGCAGCCACAGGGAATCCGCCCCGCCCCAGCATTTT.

This chain links TRBV28 with TRBJ2-3, with TRBD2 identical over 7 bases. The CDR3 contains 14 residues. V shed 3 bases, J shed 3 bases, and the junction held 3 bases outside the gene matches. Looked up from germline, CDR1 is MDHEN and CDR2 is SYDVKM. The CDR3 here is CASSLGSGTDTQYF. Here the CDR3 DNA reads TGTGCCAGCAGTTTGGGTAGCGGGACAGATACGCAGTATTTT.

The V call is TRBV24-1, the J call TRBJ2-3, with TRBD2 identical over 8 bases. This CDR3 has 13 amino acids. Germline-derived CDR1 and CDR2 are KGHDR and SFDVKD. V was clipped by 10 bases and J by 2 bases; unmatched bases: 4. CDR3 residues: CATRGANTDTQYF. CDR3 bases: TGTGCCACGCGGGGGGCCAACACAGATACGCAGTATTTT.

As regards this clone: Other DNA sequences in this specimen translate into the identical CDR3. The V and J genes are TRBV5-4 and TRBJ2-2; TRBD1 agrees at 8 bases. This CDR3 contains 14 residues. Germline trimming cut 4 bases from V and 3 bases from J; bases unmatched to any gene: 2. Germline CDR1 reads SGHNT; CDR2 reads YYREEE (reference sequence). CDR3 nucleotides: TGTGCCAGCAGCCTGGGACAGGACACCGGGGAGCTGTTTTTT. This gives the protein CASSLGQDTGELFF.

The J gene is TRBJ2-1, the V gene TRBV2; 11 bases line up with TRBD2. V was pared by 6 bases and J by 4 bases, with 5 bases of the junction left unmatched. The germline gives CDR1 SNHLY, CDR2 FYNNEI. The CDR3 loop spans 15 amino acids. CDR3 sequence (DNA): TGTGCCAGCAGCCTCCTAGCGGGAGGATACAATGAGCAGTTCTTC. It is translated as CASSLLAGGYNEQFF.

V gene TRBV7-2 combines with J gene TRBJ1-6; TRBD1 matches 7 bases. CDR3 size: 15 residues. Germline lookup yields CDR1 SGHTA and CDR2 FQGNSA. V lost 5 bases and J lost 10; bases outside the gene matches: 11. This chain's CDR3 is CASSPTGRIGSPLHF. CDR3 bases: TGTGCCAGCAGCCCGACAGGGCGTATAGGGTCACCCCTCCACTTT.

This rearrangement joins TRBV28 to TRBJ2-2, with D perhaps matching TRBD2 (6 bases). V was clipped by 6 bases and J by 13 bases, with 24 bases between them. Germline V gene data show CDR1 as MDHEN and CDR2 as SYDVKM. The CDR3 consists of 15 residues. The CDR3 nucleotides are TGTGCCAGCAGCCAGTCTACCGGGACTTCCTTTTGGCTGTTTTTT. This encodes CASSQSTGTSFWLFF.

As concerns this clone: The junction differs from germline at one of its ends, possibly a read error. The chain recombines TRBV7-7 with TRBJ2-5; D is uncertain. CDR1 is SSHAT and CDR2 is FNYEAQ in the germline V gene (reference sequence). The CDR3 has 12 amino acids. CDR3 nucleotides: TGTGCTAGCAGCTTAGCAGGAGAGACCCAGTACTTC. Its translation: CASSLAGETQYF.

The V and J genes are TRBV19 and TRBJ1-1; D not resolved. Germline loops: CDR1 LNHDA, CDR2 SQIVND (reference sequence). The CDR3 is 15 residues long. Trimming left V 7 bases short and J 0 bases short, with 15 bases between. CDR3 protein: CASTGEGDLNTEAFF. The DNA for the CDR3 is TGTGCCAGTACCGGGGAGGGAGACCTGAACACTGAAGCTTTCTTT.

This clone appeared a single time. The V call is TRBV2, the J call TRBJ2-1, with D possibly matching TRBD1 (5 bases). Trimming removed 7 bases at V and 9 bases at J, with 22 bases between. Germline CDR1 and CDR2: SNHLY and FYNNEI. The CDR3 contains 15 residues. CDR3 amino acids: CASNSRAMGSSEQFF. DNA for the CDR3: TGTGCCAGCAACTCCAGGGCCATGGGGTCGAGTGAGCAGTTCTTC.

This sequence joins TRBV6-5 and TRBJ1-5; D not resolved. Trimming cost V 8 bases and J 5 bases, with 19 bases left between them. This CDR3 spans 15 amino acids. Looked up from germline, CDR1 is MNHEY and CDR2 is SVGAGI. The DNA for the CDR3 is TGTGCCAGCTCTCCCCGCTTGACATACCATCAGCCCCAGCATTTT. It is translated as CASSPRLTYHQPQHF.

The V gene is TRBV28, the J gene TRBJ2-7; D ambiguous. CDR1 is MDHEN and CDR2 is SYDVKM in the germline V gene. Trimming cost V 2 bases and J 2 bases, with 4 bases left between them. The CDR3 is made up of 12 amino acids. The CDR3 region is CASSLAPYEQYF. The CDR3 DNA reads as TGTGCCAGCAGTTTAGCCCCCTACGAGCAGTACTTC.

CDR3 loop: CASSPMVGRQTQYF. The CDR3 DNA reads TGTGCCAGCAGCCCTATGGTAGGGAGGCAGACCCAGTACTTC. J is TRBJ2-5 and V is TRBV28, with a weak D call TRBD2 (6 bases). Trimming left V 6 bases short and J 6 bases short, with 17 bases between. Germline CDR1 and CDR2: MDHEN and SYDVKM. CDR3 size: 14 residues.

The chain is built from TRBV13 and TRBJ2-3; 7 bases agree with TRBD2. V gave up 1 base and J gave up 1 base; unmatched junction bases: 8. Germline V CDR1 and CDR2: PRHDT, FYEKMQ (reference sequence). The CDR3 is made up of 17 amino acids. This CDR3 reads CASSLEALALGTDTQYF. The CDR3 DNA sequence: TGTGCCAGCAGCTTAGAGGCACTAGCGCTGGGCACAGATACGCAGTATTTT.

This chain links TRBV7-2 with TRBJ1-5, with D perhaps TRBD1 (5 bases). The ends were cut back, 3 bases at V and 7 bases at J, with 19 bases in the middle. In germline, CDR1 is SGHTA, CDR2 FQGNSA. The CDR3 runs 16 residues. In nucleotides, the CDR3 is TGTGCCAGCAGCTTTTGGTCGGGGCCCGCTAACCAGCCCCAGCATTTT. This gives the protein CASSFWSGPANQPQHF.

The chain employs TRBV7-2 and TRBJ2-7; 8 nucleotides line up with TRBD2. Germline assignment: CDR1 SGHTA and CDR2 FQGNSA. The CDR3 covers 15 residues. The trim removed 1 base at V and 4 bases at J, leaving 6 bases unmatched. The CDR3 region is CASSLVSGGVYEQYF. The DNA for the CDR3 is TGTGCCAGCAGCTTAGTGAGCGGGGGTGTATACGAGCAGTACTTC.

In its sample, this clone was seen once. Germline is not matched at one junction end, which may reflect a read error. The chain links TRBV7-7 to TRBJ2-7; 10 positions match TRBD1. Germline-derived CDR1 and CDR2 are SSHAT and FNYEAQ (reference sequence). The CDR3 runs to 14 residues. Here the CDR3 reads CASSLGQGPFEQYF. CDR3 DNA: TGTGCTAGCAGCTTGGGACAGGGGCCCTTCGAGCAGTACTTC.

The chain couples TRBV11-2 to TRBJ2-7; D remains unclear. Trimming stripped 0 bases from V and 6 bases from J, with 9 bases between. Germline CDR1 SGHAT, CDR2 FQNNGV. The CDR3 contains 13 residues. CDR3 in DNA: TGTGCCAGCAGCTTAGATAATGGCCTCGAGCAGTACTTC. Translating gives CASSLDNGLEQYF.

CDR3 in amino acids: CASSGLSSYEQYF. CDR3 nucleotides: TGTGCCAGCTCAGGGCTAAGCTCCTACGAGCAGTACTTC. This chain joins TRBV6-6 and TRBJ2-7, with D perhaps matching TRBD1 (5 bases). Germline CDR1 MNHNY, CDR2 SVGAGI (reference sequence). This CDR3 is built from 13 residues. Trimming took 8 bases from V and 0 from J, leaving 11 bases between them.

The chain uses TRBV5-1 and TRBJ2-1; 16 bases line up with TRBD2. There are 19 residues in the CDR3. Unmatched junction bases numbered 8, after V lost 2 bases and J lost 3 bases. The germline gives CDR1 SGHRS, CDR2 YFSETQ. In DNA, the CDR3 is TGCGCCAGCAGCTTAATCCCGGGACTAGCGGGGGGGAGCTACAATGAGCAGTTCTTC. It yields the protein CASSLIPGLAGGSYNEQFF.

The rearrangement uses TRBV5-1 and TRBJ2-3; 8 nucleotides match TRBD2. CDR1 is SGHRS and CDR2 is YFSETQ in the germline V gene. Trimming cost V 9 bases and J 5 bases; bases outside gene matches: 11. The CDR3 spans 14 residues. The CDR3 is CATSRGLEGDTQYF. DNA of the CDR3: TGCGCCACCTCGCGGGGACTAGAGGGAGATACGCAGTATTTT. Together with reference TRBV5-1 and TRBJ2-3, the CDR3 gives the full variable domain: KAGVTQTPRYLIKTRGQQVTLSCSPISGHRSVSWYQQTPGQGLQFLFEYFSETQRNKGNFPGRFSGRQFSNSRSEMNVSTLELGDSALYLCATSRGLEGDTQYFGPGTRLTVL.